The present T cell receptor (beta chain) was sequenced within a study of blood T cell repertoires in COVID-19 (dated by TCRdb to about 2020). About the study as a whole: Samples from collaborators originated in the United States, Italy and Spain and spanned both the acute and convalescent phases of COVID-19. The repertoires were released in a freely available public database meant as a resource for research on the immune response to SARS-CoV-2. Sample metadata almost always included a de-identified subject ID, COVID-19 status, age in years and sex. The material from the prospective study consisted of cDNA or gDNA derived from T cells, B-cell-depleted T cells, or PBMCs. Samples came from the ongoing ImmuneRACE study (first 160 participants) plus 1,254 subjects from 6 global collaborators. Where available, HLA class I and class II types were obtained from metadata supplied by the sample provider rather than from assay-based typing. Subjects who had been exposed to COVID-19, were actively infected with it, or had recovered from it provided the deeply sampled blood TCRbeta repertoires that made up the dataset.

Overall study results and their limits: How much clinical and demographic metadata was included differed by source and by participant, and the metadata was provided uncurated.

The germline ends are 13 bases apart after V is trimmed by 0 bases and J by 5 bases. Taken from the germline V gene (reference sequence), the CDR1 and CDR2 loops are LGHDT and YNNKEL. Reading from cysteine to phenylalanine, the CDR3 counts 15 amino acids. The DNA shown is the 45-base CDR3, in frame from base 1. One collaborating source in Seattle enrolled patients during active infection and followed them longitudinally through the course of disease. Each collaborating institution followed its own protocols to collect whole blood in K2EDTA tubes. For TCRbeta analysis, collaborator samples were shipped as frozen whole blood, as isolated PBMCs, or as DNA extracted from either sample type. A word on this clone: Its antigen remains undetermined. Base qualities are not at hand, and no much larger clone is one base apart.

TCRbeta CDR3 regions were amplified from genomic DNA by means of the immunoSEQ Assay, a bias-controlled multiplex PCR. The study's processing was this. The number of nucleated cells in each sample was estimated from the amplification of reference gene primers within the assay. Sequence reads were collapsed and filtered to measure the absolute abundance of every unique TCRbeta CDR3 rearrangement. For each sample, productive Simpson clonality was calculated as the square root of Simpson's diversity index across productive rearrangements. The table was pulled from immuneACCESS by TCRdb, which kept in-frame rearrangements only. Such tables lose some clones; where checked, under half of the loss comes from unresolved V genes, and the rest has no known cause. The DNA gave D and trimming, while V, J and clone size come from that table. This sample comprises over 250,000 clones, approximately 88% of them detected only once. The top ten clones comprise about a tenth of the sample.

The sequenced material came from peripheral blood. The sequence is built from TRBV3-1 (or the pseudogene TRBV3-2) and TRBJ2-5; TRBD2 is perhaps the D gene, given 6 matching bases. The TCR originated in an older woman with COVID-19, enrolled during active disease. The DNA is as follows: TGTGCCAGCAGCCAAGATGGGCGGAGGGGCGAGACCCAGTACTTC. This encodes CASSQDGRRGETQYF.